The clone carrying this T cell receptor beta chain has a count of ten or more. This specimen comes from a study of breast tumors, draining lymph nodes, adjacent tissues. This CDR3 is 16 amino acids long. Trimming at V came to 3 bases and at J to 7 bases, leaving 9 bases not matched to a gene. Breast cancer patients provided tissue from their axillary draining lymph nodes. TCRdb independently ran MiXCR on the multiplex PCR reads; one entry per CDR3 protein. Of 83,000 or so distinct CDR3 sequences in the sample, roughly a fifth were seen once. J is TRBJ2-1 and V is TRBV12-3 or TRBV12-4; 10 bases are shared with TRBD2. The source is a female donor with breast cancer. Some clones in this sample may be carry-over from other donors' samples. Sequences were obtained from axillary lymph node tissue. CDR3 residues: CASSLSLAGVGNEQFF. The CDR3 nucleotides read TGTGCCAGCAGTTTGTCGCTAGCGGGAGTGGGAAATGAGCAGTTCTTC.